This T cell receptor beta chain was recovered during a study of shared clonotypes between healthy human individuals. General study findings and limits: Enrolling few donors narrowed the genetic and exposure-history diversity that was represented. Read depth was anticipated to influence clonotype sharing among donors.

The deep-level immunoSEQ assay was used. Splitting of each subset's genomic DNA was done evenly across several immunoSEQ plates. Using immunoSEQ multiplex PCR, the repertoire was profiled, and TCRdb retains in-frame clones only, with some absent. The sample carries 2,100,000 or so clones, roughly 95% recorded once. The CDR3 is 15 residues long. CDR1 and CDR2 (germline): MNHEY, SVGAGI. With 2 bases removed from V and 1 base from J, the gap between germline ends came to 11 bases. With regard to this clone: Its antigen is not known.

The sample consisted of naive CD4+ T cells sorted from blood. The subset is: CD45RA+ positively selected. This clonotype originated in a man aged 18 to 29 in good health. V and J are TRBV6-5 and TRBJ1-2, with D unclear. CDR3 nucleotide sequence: TGTGCCAGCAGTTACGCGTCAGGCCTTAACTATGGCTACACCTTC. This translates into CASSYASGLNYGYTF.